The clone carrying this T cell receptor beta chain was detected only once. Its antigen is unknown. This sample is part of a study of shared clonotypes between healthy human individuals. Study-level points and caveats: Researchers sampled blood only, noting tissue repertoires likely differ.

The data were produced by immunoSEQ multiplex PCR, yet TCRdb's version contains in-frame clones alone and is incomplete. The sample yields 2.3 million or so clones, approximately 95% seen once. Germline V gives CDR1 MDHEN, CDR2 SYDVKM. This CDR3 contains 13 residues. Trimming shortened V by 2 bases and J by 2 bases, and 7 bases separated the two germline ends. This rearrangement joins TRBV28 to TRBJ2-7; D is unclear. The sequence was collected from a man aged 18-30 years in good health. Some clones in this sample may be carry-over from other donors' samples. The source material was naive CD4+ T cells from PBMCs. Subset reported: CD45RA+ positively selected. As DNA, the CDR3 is TGTGCCAGCAGTTTAACGATCACCTACGAGCAGTACTTC. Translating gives CASSLTITYEQYF.